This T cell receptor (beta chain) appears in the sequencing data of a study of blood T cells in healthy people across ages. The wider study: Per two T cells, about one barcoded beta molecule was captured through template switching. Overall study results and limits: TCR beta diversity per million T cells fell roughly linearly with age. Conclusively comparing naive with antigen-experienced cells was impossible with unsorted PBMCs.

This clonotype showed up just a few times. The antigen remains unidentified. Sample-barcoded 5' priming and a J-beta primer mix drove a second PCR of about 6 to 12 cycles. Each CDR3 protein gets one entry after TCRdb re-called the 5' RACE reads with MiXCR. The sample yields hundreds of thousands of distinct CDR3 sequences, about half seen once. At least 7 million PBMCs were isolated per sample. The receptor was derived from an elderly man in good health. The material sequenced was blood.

The CDR3 spells CSASYRGGNQPQHF. DNA for the CDR3: TGCAGTGCCAGCTACAGGGGTGGTAATCAGCCCCAGCATTTT. The chain links TRBV20-1 to TRBJ1-5; 7 bases are a match to TRBD1. This CDR3 comprises 14 residues. V shed 6 bases, J shed 4 bases, and the junction held 9 bases outside the gene matches. Germline assignment: CDR1 DFQATT and CDR2 SNEGSKA (reference sequence).